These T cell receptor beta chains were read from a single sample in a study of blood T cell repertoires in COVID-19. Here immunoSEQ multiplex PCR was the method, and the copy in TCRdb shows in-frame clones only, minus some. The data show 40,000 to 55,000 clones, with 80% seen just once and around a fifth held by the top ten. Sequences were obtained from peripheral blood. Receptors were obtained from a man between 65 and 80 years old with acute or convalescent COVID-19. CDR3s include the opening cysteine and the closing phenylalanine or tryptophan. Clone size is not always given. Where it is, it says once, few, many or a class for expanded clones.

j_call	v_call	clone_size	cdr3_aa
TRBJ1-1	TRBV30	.	CAWSEGVGRNTEAFF
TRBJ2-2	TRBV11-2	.	CASSLAYFTGELFF
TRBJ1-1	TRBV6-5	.	CASGTGMNTEAFF
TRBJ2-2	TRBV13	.	CASREDRVSGELFF
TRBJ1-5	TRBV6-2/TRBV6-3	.	CASSPTVDQPQHF
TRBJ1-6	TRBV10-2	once	CASLGQTYNSPLHF
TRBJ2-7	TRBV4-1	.	CASSQDSPRNGQGAPVRYEQYF
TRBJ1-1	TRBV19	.	CASSTTRLTTEAFF
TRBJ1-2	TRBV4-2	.	CASSQVTGGVSVYGYTF
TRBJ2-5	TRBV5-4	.	CASSLAGWETQYF
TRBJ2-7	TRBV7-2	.	CASSFVGQGTYEQYF
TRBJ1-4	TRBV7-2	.	CASSSPDRGSNEKLFF
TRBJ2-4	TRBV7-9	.	CASSPSFGSKNIQYF
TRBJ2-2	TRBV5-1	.	CASRPGQGIRRGSRERELFF
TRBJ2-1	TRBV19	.	CASVQGAGEQFF
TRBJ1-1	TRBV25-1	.	CASSEYANDQAFF
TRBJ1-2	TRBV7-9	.	CASSLVNGGYTF
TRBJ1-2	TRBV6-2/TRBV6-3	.	CASSYRAGSNYGYTF
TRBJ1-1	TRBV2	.	CASSEFRGLNTEAFF
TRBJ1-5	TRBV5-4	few	CASSLEREQPQHF
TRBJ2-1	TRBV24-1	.	CATSDLKRSYNEQFF
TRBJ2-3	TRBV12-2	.	CASRSRAYTDTQYF
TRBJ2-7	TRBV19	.	CASSITGSGEQYF
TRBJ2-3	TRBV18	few	CASSIQTDTQYF
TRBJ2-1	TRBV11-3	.	CASSLAGHSYNEQFF
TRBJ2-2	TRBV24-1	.	CATSPGTSASTGELFF
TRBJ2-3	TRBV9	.	CASSLRTISTDTQYF
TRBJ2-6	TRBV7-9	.	CASSPRLQGSGANVLTF
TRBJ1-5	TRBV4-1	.	CASSPGGFNQPQHF
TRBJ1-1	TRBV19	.	CASSNSLNTEAFF
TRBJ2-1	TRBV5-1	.	CASSLERGGHNEQFF
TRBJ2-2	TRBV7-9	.	CASGRRGSSGELFF
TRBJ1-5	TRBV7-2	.	CASSLGQGNQPQHF
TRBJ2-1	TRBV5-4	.	CASSLGAGGTYNEQFF
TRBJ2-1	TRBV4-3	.	CASSQVERGGIDEQFF
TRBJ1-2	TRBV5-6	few	CASSWGQGVYGYTF